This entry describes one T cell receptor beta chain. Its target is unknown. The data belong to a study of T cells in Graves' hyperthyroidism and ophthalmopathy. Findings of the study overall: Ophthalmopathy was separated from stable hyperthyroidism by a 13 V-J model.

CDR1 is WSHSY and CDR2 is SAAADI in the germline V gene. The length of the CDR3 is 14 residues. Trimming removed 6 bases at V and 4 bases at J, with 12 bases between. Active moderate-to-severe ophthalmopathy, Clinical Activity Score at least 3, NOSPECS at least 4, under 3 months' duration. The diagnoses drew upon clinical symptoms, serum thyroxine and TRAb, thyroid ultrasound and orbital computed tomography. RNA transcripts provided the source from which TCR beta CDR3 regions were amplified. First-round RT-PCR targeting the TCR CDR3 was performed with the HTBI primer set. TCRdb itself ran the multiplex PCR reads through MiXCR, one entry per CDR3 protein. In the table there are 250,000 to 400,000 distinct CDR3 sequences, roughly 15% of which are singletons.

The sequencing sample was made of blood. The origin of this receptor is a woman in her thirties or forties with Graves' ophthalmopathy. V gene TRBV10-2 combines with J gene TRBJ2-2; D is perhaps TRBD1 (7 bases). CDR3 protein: CASSRGATTGELFF. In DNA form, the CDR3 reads TGCGCCAGCAGCAGGGGGGCGACCACCGGGGAGCTGTTTTTT.